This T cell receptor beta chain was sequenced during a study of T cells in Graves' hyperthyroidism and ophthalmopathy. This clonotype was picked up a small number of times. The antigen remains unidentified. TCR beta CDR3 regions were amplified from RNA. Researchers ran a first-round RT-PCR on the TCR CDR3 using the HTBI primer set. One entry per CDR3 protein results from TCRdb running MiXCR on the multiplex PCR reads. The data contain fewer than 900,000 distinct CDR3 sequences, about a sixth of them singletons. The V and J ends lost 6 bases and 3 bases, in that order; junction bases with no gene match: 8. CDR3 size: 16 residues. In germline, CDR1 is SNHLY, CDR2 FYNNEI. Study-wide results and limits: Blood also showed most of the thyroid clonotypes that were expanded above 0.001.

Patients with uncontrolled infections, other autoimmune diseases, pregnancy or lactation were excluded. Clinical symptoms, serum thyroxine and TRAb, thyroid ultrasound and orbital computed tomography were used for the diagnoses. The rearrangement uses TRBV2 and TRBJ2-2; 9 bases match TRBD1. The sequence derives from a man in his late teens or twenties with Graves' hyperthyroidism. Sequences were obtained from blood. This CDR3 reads CASSKTGGADTGELFF. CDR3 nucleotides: TGTGCCAGCAGCAAAACAGGGGGCGCAGACACCGGGGAGCTGTTTTTT.